This TCR beta chain appears in the sequencing data of a study of blood T cell repertoires in COVID-19. Turning to the study itself: Sites across the United States, Italy and Spain contributed samples from acute and convalescent COVID-19. Sample material is recorded as cDNA or gDNA derived from T cells, B-cell-depleted T cells, or PBMCs.

In germline, CDR1 is MNHEY, CDR2 SMNVEV (reference sequence). This CDR3 comprises 14 residues. The V and J ends lost 4 bases and 2 bases, in that order; junction bases with no gene match: 2. Per the original data handling: Using reference gene primer amplification, nucleated cell counts were estimated. Profiled with immunoSEQ multiplex PCR; TCRdb holds only in-frame clones, not every one. V and J calls and clone size come straight from that table; D and trimming were deduced from the DNA. The table records under 250,000 clones, roughly four fifths of them present only once. This receptor was obtained from a woman aged 65 to 85 with acute or convalescent COVID-19. The sample taken for sequencing was peripheral blood. The chain is built from TRBV27 and TRBJ1-2, with 9 bases fitting TRBD1. The CDR3 nucleotides are TGTGCCAGCAGTTATGGACAGGGGAACTATGGCTACACCTTC. It specifies CASSYGQGNYGYTF.